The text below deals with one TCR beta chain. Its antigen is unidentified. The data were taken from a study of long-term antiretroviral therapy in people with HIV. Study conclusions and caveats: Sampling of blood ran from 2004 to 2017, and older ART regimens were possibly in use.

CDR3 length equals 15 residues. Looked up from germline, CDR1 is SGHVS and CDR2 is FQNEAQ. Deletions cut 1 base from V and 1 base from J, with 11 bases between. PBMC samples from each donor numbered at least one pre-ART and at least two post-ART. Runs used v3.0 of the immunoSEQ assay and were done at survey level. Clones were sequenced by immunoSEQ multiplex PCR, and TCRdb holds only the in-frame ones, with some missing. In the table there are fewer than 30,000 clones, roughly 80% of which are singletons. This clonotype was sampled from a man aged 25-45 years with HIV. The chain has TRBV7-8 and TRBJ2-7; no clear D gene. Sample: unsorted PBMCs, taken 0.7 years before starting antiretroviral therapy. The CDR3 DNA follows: TGTGCCAGCAGCTTAGTCGGCAGCCTGTCCTACGAGCAGTACTTC. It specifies CASSLVGSLSYEQYF.